The TCR beta chain under discussion was sequenced for a study of cytomegalovirus exposure and HLA in healthy donors. The primer mix had 60 Vbeta and 13 Jbeta primers. Generated by immunoSEQ multiplex PCR, the TCRdb table keeps only in-frame clones and is missing some. The sample yields about 160,000 clones, approximately 75% seen once. The CDR3 length is 15 residues. V was trimmed by 3 bases and J by 0 bases, leaving 9 bases between them. Germline CDR1 and CDR2: MNHNS and SASEGT. This sequence was found in a young woman in good health and CMV-seronegative. The chain links TRBV6-1 to TRBJ1-5; D is ambiguous. The sequenced material came from PBMCs. The CDR3 protein is CASSDRSGSNQPQHF. Written as DNA, the CDR3 is TGTGCCAGCAGTGACCGATCGGGTAGCAATCAGCCCCAGCATTTT.